This TCR beta chain was documented in a study of OX40 agonist ivuxolimab in advanced cancers. Across the whole study: In this trial design, patients received ivuxolimab intravenously at 0.01 to 10 mg/kg every 2 weeks. The dose-escalation group included hepatocellular carcinoma, melanoma, renal cell carcinoma and head and neck cancer. Study-wide results and caveats: Certain nonresponders likewise exhibited a low normalized T-cell clonal expansion.

About this clone itself: The antigen remains undetermined.

This table comes from immunoSEQ multiplex PCR, and its TCRdb copy is limited to in-frame clones, with some not included. The sample lists 25,000 to 35,000 clones, roughly 84% occurring once. Losses at the gene ends were 4 bases for V and 2 bases for J; bases not matched to a gene: 11. In germline, CDR1 is SGHDN, CDR2 FVKESK. The CDR3 has 16 amino acids. The source material was CD4+ or CD8+ T cells sorted from blood, sampled in a trial of the OX40 agonist ivuxolimab. This clonotype originated in an adult with an advanced solid tumor such as melanoma, head and neck, liver or kidney cancer. This chain connects TRBV14 to TRBJ2-7; 7 bases are shared with TRBD1. The CDR3 region is CASSPYSGQNAYEQYF. Here the CDR3 DNA reads TGTGCCAGCAGCCCTTACTCGGGACAGAATGCCTACGAGCAGTACTTC.